This TCR beta chain was found in a study of control samples from healthy donors and cancer patients. Germline CDR1 is GTSNPN and CDR2 is SVGIG (reference sequence). The CDR3 loop spans 12 amino acids. The V end was cut by 0 bases, the J end by 4 bases, with 6 bases between. TCRdb keeps only in-frame clones here, not all; method: immunoSEQ multiplex PCR. The table shows about 190,000 clones, with around 93% occurring only once. This sequence joins TRBV30 and TRBJ1-2; no definite D call. The clonotype comes from a man between 25 and 39 years old in good health. Sequencing input: blood. DNA for the CDR3: TGTGCCTGGAGTGTACCACCCTATGGCTACACCTTC. It codes for CAWSVPPYGYTF.